This T cell receptor beta chain was profiled in a study of beta chain features in type 1 diabetes. The study reverse transcribed the entire isolated RNA, so it sequenced expressed TCRB transcripts. Sequencing was performed with immunoSEQ multiplex PCR; in TCRdb, only in-frame clones are kept and a portion is missing. The data show under 950,000 clones, under 20% seen once. From germline, CDR1 is SGHTA and CDR2 FQGNSA. This CDR3 is 14 amino acids long. Trimming shortened V by 2 bases and J by 3 bases, and 9 bases separated the two germline ends. The origin of this receptor is a woman aged 18-29 years in good health. The sequencing input was naive CD4+ T cells from blood. The chain couples TRBV7-2 to TRBJ2-3; D is possibly TRBD2 (5 bases). In nucleotides, the CDR3 is TGTGCCAGCAGCTTAATGAGGGAGACAGATACGCAGTATTTT. Encoded protein: CASSLMRETDTQYF.